A selection of T cell receptor beta chains follows, all from one sample in a study of STAT3 mutations in large granular lymphocyte leukemia. TCRdb's copy holds only in-frame clones and misses some; the assay was immunoSEQ multiplex PCR. The data hold more than 6,500 clones, with about four fifths observed a single time. The specimen was peripheral blood mononuclear cells. Every receptor here comes from a woman between 40 and 55 years old with T-cell large granular lymphocyte leukemia. Some clones in this sample may be carry-over from other donors' samples. CDR3s include the opening cysteine and the closing phenylalanine or tryptophan. The order of the fields is CDR3 length, D gene, J gene, V gene, clone size, CDR3 DNA, CDR3 protein. A D gene is named only where the DNA matches it firmly. A clone size is listed for some rows: how often the clone was seen (once, few, many), or a class if it is expanded.

>15|.|TRBJ2-7|TRBV30|few
TGTGCCTGGAGTGTGGGGCAGGGGTCCTCCTACGAGCAGTACTTC
CAWSVGQGSSYEQYF
>13|.|TRBJ1-1|TRBV12-5|.
TGTGCTAGTGGCCCTGCCGGTGAGACTGAAGCTTTCTTT
CASGPAGETEAFF
>15|.|TRBJ2-3|TRBV30|.
TGTGCCTGGAGTATGACAGAGACTAGCACAGATACGCAGTATTTT
CAWSMTETSTDTQYF
>14|.|TRBJ2-6|TRBV5-1|.
TGCGCCAGCACGCCAAGCTCTGGGGCCAACGTCCTGACTTTC
CASTPSSGANVLTF
>12|.|TRBJ2-5|TRBV7-9|.
TGTGCCAGCAGCTTGGTAGAAGAGACCCAGTACTTC
CASSLVEETQYF
>11|.|TRBJ1-1|TRBV29-1|few
TGCAGCGTTCCCCACGGCACTGAAGCTTTCTTT
CSVPHGTEAFF
>13|TRBD1|TRBJ2-3|TRBV2|.
TGTGCCAGCATGAGGGACAGGGAGTCTCCGCAGTATTTT
CASMRDRESPQYF
>14|.|TRBJ2-7|TRBV6-5|.
TGTGCCAGCAGTTACACATACAGGGAACACGAGCAGTACTTC
CASSYTYREHEQYF
>14|.|TRBJ2-7|TRBV30|.
TGTGCCTGGAGTGGTGGGACGTCAGCCTACGAGCAGTACTTC
CAWSGGTSAYEQYF
>13|.|TRBJ2-7|TRBV27|.
TGTGCCAGCAGTTTAAGTTTGGAGGGCGAGCAGTACTTC
CASSLSLEGEQYF
>14|TRBD1|TRBJ1-5|TRBV10-3|.
TGTGCCATCAGTGACACAGGGGACAATCAGCCCCAGCATTTT
CAISDTGDNQPQHF
>13|.|TRBJ1-5|TRBV25-1|few
TGTGCCAGCAGTGAGGGGGATTATCAGCCCCAGCATTTT
CASSEGDYQPQHF
>13|.|TRBJ2-7|TRBV5-4|.
TGTGCCAGCAGCTCATCGAGTACCTACGAGCAGTACTTC
CASSSSSTYEQYF
>15|.|TRBJ2-5|TRBV1|.
TGCACCAGCAGCCAAGATACGGGAGTGGGCGAGACCCAGTACTTC
CTSSQDTGVGETQYF
>12|.|TRBJ1-2|TRBV29-1|.
TGCAGCTTCCAAGAGGGGGGCTATGGCTACACCTTC
CSFQEGGYGYTF
>14|TRBD1|TRBJ1-6|TRBV6-6|once
TGTGCCAGCGCACGACTGGACAGGAATTCACCCCTCCACTTT
CASARLDRNSPLHF
>14|.|TRBJ2-7|TRBV6-6|.
TGTGCCAGCAGTTATGGGCAGGCAGGAGACGAGCAGTACTTC
CASSYGQAGDEQYF
>11|.|TRBJ1-2|TRBV30|.
TGTGCCTGGAGTGTCGGGGGAGGCTACACCTTC
CAWSVGGGYTF
>13|.|TRBJ1-1|TRBV5-1|.
TGCGCCAGCAGCTTTGGGGGAGCGAATGAAGCTTTCTTT
CASSFGGANEAFF
>17|.|TRBJ1-2|TRBV6-1|.
TGTGCCAGCAGTGGATCCGGGACAAAAAAGGGTGACTATGGCTACACCTTC
CASSGSGTKKGDYGYTF
>17|.|TRBJ1-3|TRBV18|.
TGTGCCAGCTCACAGATTGCCACAGGGTTAGCCGGAAACACCATATATTTT
CASSQIATGLAGNTIYF
>14|.|TRBJ2-7|TRBV5-6|.
TGTGCCAGCAGCTTACGACAGGGACTACAGGAGCAGTACTTC
CASSLRQGLQEQYF